The present T cell receptor beta chain was sequenced within a study of Graves' ophthalmopathy and Graves' hyperthyroidism. This clonotype was observed at least ten times. The antigen remains undetermined. From RNA, the CDR3 regions of TCR beta chains were amplified and sequenced. The first round was an RT-PCR with HTBI primers, and the second round was a multiplex PCR. TCRdb recomputed calls from the multiplex PCR reads with MiXCR, one row per CDR3 protein. The table lists hundreds of thousands of distinct CDR3 sequences, more than 40% of them singletons. CDR1 and CDR2 from the germline V gene are LGHNA and YSLEER. V dropped 1 base and J dropped 4 bases, with 10 bases sitting between them. CDR3 size: 14 residues. In donors with ophthalmopathy, activity was moderate-to-severe, with CAS ≥3, NOSPECS ≥4 and duration under 3 months. Establishment of the diagnosis relied upon clinical symptoms, serum thyroxine, TRAb, thyroid ultrasound and orbital computed tomography. Someone took the PBMCs out of roughly 10 ml of fresh peripheral blood.

The study, taken as a whole, reports: Blood also held most thyroid clonotypes expanded above 0.001 frequency.

V and J are TRBV4-3 and TRBJ1-2, with TRBD1 as a possible D gene (5 bases). Sequenced material: peripheral blood. The sequence came from an adult man with Graves' ophthalmopathy. CDR3 sequence (DNA): TGCGCCAGCAGCCAAGCAGGGCAGGTCTATGGCTACACCTTC. It codes for CASSQAGQVYGYTF.